The entry below gives a single T cell receptor beta chain sequence along with its context. This clone turned up a few times. Its cognate antigen has yet to be identified. Qualities for individual bases were not recorded, and no much larger clone is one base off. The sample is drawn from a study of T cells in narcolepsy (dated by TCRdb to the late 2010s). At the level of the whole study: Patients with narcolepsy type 1 or type 2 (NT1, NT2) were enrolled in the study together with healthy control donors. The study sought autoreactive T cells targeting hypocretin neuron self-antigens (hypocretin, TRIB2) in narcolepsy patients, using TCR Vbeta sequencing to track clonotypes in blood and CSF. Summary of the overall study and its limitations: Numbers of sequenced blood memory CD4+ clonotypes were comparable, with averages of about 39,494 in patients and 33,354 in controls. According to the report, autoreactive clonotypes were detected serially in the blood of the same patients and of different patients, but not in healthy controls. Some blood memory CD4+ repertoires from patients and controls contained no sequences matching autoreactive T cell clones. Plots comparing CSF and blood CD4+ T cell clonotypes from the same patient highlighted HCRT-specific and TRIB2-specific autoreactive clonotypes.

Receptors were amplified or captured by the immunoSEQ multiplex PCR assay. TCRdb took over this immuneACCESS table, retaining in-frame rearrangements with V and J assigned. Such tables are incomplete; in checked studies, under half of the missing clones stem from an unresolved V gene, and the remainder is unexplained. Recorded for this sample are about 35,000 clones; 65% to 85% of them occurred a single time. Of the sample, approximately 0.99% falls within the top ten clones. For TCR Vbeta sequencing, memory CD4+ T cells were sorted ex vivo from the peripheral blood of narcolepsy patients and healthy controls. CDR1 and CDR2 were assigned from the germline V gene (reference sequence) as LNHNV and YYDKDF. The CDR3 has 12 amino acids, counting the end cysteine and phenylalanine. Only CDR3 DNA is held: 36 bases, read in frame from base 1. The V and J ends are trimmed by 4 bases and 7 bases, leaving 7 bases between them.

The rearranged segments are TRBV15 and TRBJ2-2; the D region possibly corresponds to TRBD1 (5 bases align). The origin of this receptor is a human donor in good health. The sample was memory (CD45RA-) CD4+ T cells from blood. This specimen's cell subset or site label, per the study, means: memory T cells sorted ex vivo from peripheral blood. The CDR3: CATSTQGGELFF. In nucleotide form, the sequence is TGTGCCACCAGCACTCAGGGCGGGGAGCTGTTTTTT.